This section outlines one T cell receptor beta chain sequence together with its context. The data derive from a study of T cells in Graves' hyperthyroidism and ophthalmopathy. 10 ml of fresh peripheral blood supplied the PBMCs. V was pared by 2 bases and J by 6 bases, with 5 bases of the junction left unmatched. The CDR3 length is 15 residues. Germline lookup yields CDR1 DFQATT and CDR2 SNEGSKA (reference sequence). Researchers amplified the TCR beta CDR3 regions from RNA transcripts. The study used the HTBI primer set for a first-round RT-PCR of the TCR CDR3. TCRdb redid the calling of the multiplex PCR reads with MiXCR, one entry per CDR3 protein. Here the sample spans a few hundred thousand distinct CDR3 sequences, 13% to 15% being singletons.

Sequencing was performed on blood. The rearrangement uses TRBV20-1 and TRBJ2-2, with TRBD1 matching 11 bases. This TCR was recovered from a middle-aged woman with Graves' hyperthyroidism. The CDR3 DNA is TGCAGTGCTAGACCCGGGACAGGGGGTGCCGGGGAGCTGTTTTTT. It translates to CSARPGTGGAGELFF.